Presented here are 18 T cell receptor beta chains from one specimen sequenced in a study of CD8 T cells in Susac syndrome. RNA totalling about 0.45 to 1 ug underwent reverse transcription with random hexamers. From the immunoSEQ multiplex PCR reads, TCRdb called clonotypes with MiXCR, one entry per CDR3 protein. This table has 250,000 to 300,000 distinct CDR3 sequences, approximately 90% appearing once. Sequencing input: CD8+ T cells from PBMCs. The receptors come from a human donor with multiple sclerosis.

This rearrangement joins TRBV11-2 to TRBJ2-5; D is unclear. This CDR3 is built from 13 residues. Trimming took 5 bases from V and 1 from J, leaving 8 bases between them. Germline-derived CDR1 and CDR2 are SGHAT and FQNNGV. The CDR3 DNA is TGTGCCAGCAGCCCAGCGATCCAAGAGACCCAGTACTTC. Translating it yields CASSPAIQETQYF.

Concerning this clonotype: The junction shows a germline mismatch at one end, possibly a read error. The chain has TRBV15 and TRBJ2-1; D may be TRBD1 or TRBD2 (5 bases each). CDR3 length: 15 residues. Germline CDR1 is LNHNV and CDR2 is YYDKDF (reference sequence). CDR3 sequence: CATSPRMRGSNEQFF. CDR3 nucleotide sequence: TGTGCCACCAGCCCGAGAATGAGGGGCTCCAATGAGCAGTTTTTC. The variable domain in full, with the rest retrieved from reference TRBV15 and TRBJ2-1, is DAMVIQNPRYQVTQFGKPVTLSCSQTLNHNVMYWYQQKSSQAPKLLFHYYDKDFNNEADTPDNFQSRRPNTSFCFLDIRSPGLGDTAMYLCATSPRMRGSNEQFFGPGTRLTVL.

The chain joins TRBV7-2 to TRBJ2-3; TRBD1 matches 7 bases. CDR1 and CDR2 from the germline V gene are SGHTA and FQGNSA. With 5 bases clipped from V and 5 bases from J, the junction kept 10 bases outside the gene matches. The CDR3 loop spans 15 amino acids. The DNA of the CDR3 is TGTGCCAGCAGCCTAGGGGGCAGCCCGGGAGATACGCAGTATTTT. Protein sequence: CASSLGGSPGDTQYF.

The V call is TRBV29-1, the J call TRBJ2-6; 8 bases line up with TRBD1. The CDR3 sequence is 20 residues long. The germline V gene encodes CDR1 SQVTM and CDR2 ANQGSEA. Trimming took 7 bases from V and 5 from J; bases not matched to a gene: 25. The CDR3 DNA reads as TGCAGCGCCGCTCCCAGGGGACCGGGACAGGCTCCGTCTCGGGCCAACGTCCTGACTTTC. The encoded protein is CSAAPRGPGQAPSRANVLTF. Drawing the rest from reference TRBV29-1 and TRBJ2-6, the complete variable domain is SAVISQKPSRDICQRGTSLTIQCQVDSQVTMMFWYRQQPGQSLTLIATANQGSEATYESGFVIDKFPISRPNLTFSTLTVSNMSPEDSSIYLCSAAPRGPGQAPSRANVLTFGAGSRLTVL.

CDR3 in DNA: TGCAGTGCTAGAGTGCGGGAGTGGGCCCTCAATGAGCAGTTCTTC. It is translated as CSARVREWALNEQFF. The J gene is TRBJ2-1, the V gene TRBV20-1; 7 bases fit TRBD2. Trimming removed 1 base from V and 6 bases from J; junction bases left unmatched: 9. The CDR3 runs to 15 residues. Germline CDR1 and CDR2: DFQATT and SNEGSKA (reference sequence).

The rearrangement joins TRBV9 to TRBJ2-7, with TRBD2 as a possible D gene (6 bases). The CDR3 loop spans 15 amino acids. Germline CDR1 reads SGDLS; CDR2 reads YYNGEE. The germline V and J ends were trimmed by 4 bases and 3 bases, with 17 bases remaining between them. The CDR3 loop is CASSPLAGTYYEQYF. CDR3 DNA: TGTGCCAGCAGCCCCCTCGCGGGGACTTACTACGAGCAGTACTTC.

The V call is TRBV19, the J call TRBJ2-7; 8 bases align to TRBD2. The germline CDR1 and CDR2 sequences are LNHDA and SQIVND (reference sequence). J gave up 3 bases and V 5 bases, and 6 bases lay outside the gene matches. The CDR3 extends over 14 amino acids. The CDR3: CASSLAGGRYEQYF. The CDR3 DNA is TGTGCCAGTAGTCTGGCGGGAGGCCGCTACGAGCAGTACTTC.

CDR3 sequence reads: CASSLASGRRDEQFF. DNA for the CDR3: TGTGCCAGCAGTTTAGCAAGCGGGAGAAGGGATGAGCAGTTCTTC. The chain joins TRBV27 to TRBJ2-1, with 8 positions matching TRBD2. After removal of 2 bases from V and 8 bases from J, the junction contained 8 bases not matched to a gene. Germline lookup yields CDR1 MNHEY and CDR2 SMNVEV (reference sequence). This CDR3 is built from 15 residues.

The V gene is TRBV7-9, the J gene TRBJ2-3; 9 nucleotides align to TRBD2. This CDR3 has 14 residues. V lost 8 bases, J lost 3 bases, and 6 bases stayed unmatched. CDR1 SEHNR and CDR2 FQNEAQ come from the germline V gene (reference sequence). CDR3 sequence (DNA): TGTGCCAGCCTAAGCGGGGGGTGGACAGATACGCAGTATTTT. It specifies CASLSGGWTDTQYF.

The chain uses TRBV12-3 or TRBV12-4 and TRBJ2-7; perhaps D is TRBD1 or TRBD2 (6 bases each). V gave up 8 bases and J gave up 4 bases, with 15 bases separating them. The CDR3 length is 13 residues. CDR3 sequence: CASGTGGRYEQYF. DNA of the CDR3: TGTGCCAGCGGAACTGGGGGGCGGTACGAGCAGTACTTC.

The rearrangement joins TRBV23-1 to TRBJ1-2; D is unclear. TRBV23-1 is placed among ORFs of uncertain function. The CDR3 covers 15 residues. Trimming shortened V by 4 bases and J by 4 bases, and 16 bases separated the two germline ends. The CDR3 sequence is CASSRDPKGGYGYTF. The DNA of the CDR3 is TGCGCCAGCAGTCGAGACCCCAAGGGTGGCTATGGCTACACCTTC.

The chain recombines TRBV28 with TRBJ2-3, with D unclear. Germline CDR1 reads MDHEN; CDR2 reads SYDVKM. This CDR3 contains 16 residues. Deletions cut 6 bases from V and 2 bases from J, with 18 bases between. The CDR3 sequence is CASRPLEFGFTDTQYF. The CDR3 DNA reads TGTGCCAGCAGGCCCCTAGAGTTCGGATTCACAGATACGCAGTATTTT. The full variable domain, in which reference TRBV28 and TRBJ2-3 provide the parts outside the CDR3, is DVKVTQSSRYLVKRTGEKVFLECVQDMDHENMFWYRQDPGLGLRLIYFSYDVKMKEKGDIPEGYSVSREKKERFSLILESASTNQTSMYLCASRPLEFGFTDTQYFGPGTRLTVL.

This chain uses TRBV24-1 with TRBJ2-1, with D unclear. V gave up 1 base and J gave up 9 bases, with 9 bases separating them. CDR1 is KGHDR, CDR2 SFDVKD, per germline. There are 13 residues in the CDR3. Written as DNA, the CDR3 is TGTGCCACCAGTGATTTCCAGACTCGTGAGCAGTTCTTC. It codes for CATSDFQTREQFF.

The V gene is TRBV20-1, the J gene TRBJ2-7; 12 bases map to TRBD2. The CDR3 sequence is 15 residues long. From germline, CDR1 is DFQATT and CDR2 SNEGSKA (reference sequence). The V segment lost 3 bases and the J segment 2 bases; nucleotides outside the gene matches: 5. DNA for the CDR3: TGCAGTGCTAGGGGACTAGCGGGCCTCACCTACGAGCAGTACTTC. Its translation is CSARGLAGLTYEQYF.

This chain joins TRBV2 and TRBJ1-5; D unclear. Trimming stripped 4 bases from V and 0 bases from J, with 7 bases between. Germline V gives CDR1 SNHLY, CDR2 FYNNEI. This CDR3 spans 14 amino acids. Here the CDR3 reads CASSGGFSNQPQHF. CDR3 in DNA: TGTGCCAGCAGTGGGGGTTTTAGCAATCAGCCCCAGCATTTT. The entire variable domain, with the rest obtained from reference TRBV2 and TRBJ1-5, is as follows: EPEVTQTPSHQVTQMGQEVILRCVPISNHLYFYWYRQILGQKVEFLVSFYNNEISEKSEIFDDQFSVERPDGSNFTLKIRSTKLEDSAMYFCASSGGFSNQPQHFGDGTRLSIL.

The count of this clonotype is one. The rearrangement uses TRBV30 and TRBJ2-7; a weak D match, TRBD1 (6 bases). In germline, CDR1 is GTSNPN, CDR2 SVGIG (reference sequence). The CDR3 has 12 amino acids. V lost 5 bases and J 0 bases, leaving 8 bases between the germline ends. The CDR3 sequence: CAWGDNSYEQYF. In DNA, the CDR3 is TGTGCCTGGGGGGACAACTCCTACGAGCAGTACTTC.

The chain recombines TRBV7-9 with TRBJ1-4, with 7 nucleotides matching TRBD1. V shed 5 bases, J shed 5 bases, and the junction held 11 bases outside the gene matches. Germline CDR1 SEHNR, CDR2 FQNEAQ (reference sequence). The CDR3 covers 16 residues. The CDR3 spells CASSHSYDRANEKLFF. The CDR3 coding sequence is TGTGCCAGCAGCCACAGTTACGACAGGGCAAATGAAAAACTGTTTTTT.

This rearrangement joins TRBV3-1 to TRBJ1-1; no reliable D call. Germline-derived CDR1 and CDR2 are LGHDT and YNNKEL (reference sequence). The CDR3 runs 17 residues. Deletions cut 0 bases from V and 8 bases from J, with 22 bases between. CDR3 nucleotide sequence: TGTGCCAGCAGCCAAGATTGGAGGTTGGCCCCCGCTATAGAAGCTTTCTTT. As protein: CASSQDWRLAPAIEAFF.